The 15 T cell receptor beta chains listed next were all sequenced from one sample in a study of PD-L1 blockade in urothelial cancer. Generated by immunoSEQ multiplex PCR, the TCRdb table keeps only in-frame clones and is missing some. The table records about 51,000 clones, around nine tenths of them present only once. Time point here: peripheral blood 6 weeks after treatment start. The sample consisted of PBMCs, taken around atezolizumab (anti-PD-L1) treatment. The receptors were gathered from a man between 60 and 70 years old with urothelial cancer.

V and J are TRBV6-1 and TRBJ1-1; TRBD1 matches at 10 bases. The CDR3 has 16 amino acids. CDR1 is MNHNS, CDR2 SASEGT, per germline. V trimming: 2 bases; J trimming: 11 bases; junction bases outside the gene matches: 14. CDR3 region: CASSEPGDRGRVGAFF. The CDR3 DNA reads as TGTGCCAGCAGTGAACCGGGAGACAGGGGGCGCGTGGGGGCTTTCTTT.

V usage is TRBV15 and J usage is TRBJ2-7; the D gene is possibly TRBD1 (5 bases). This CDR3 region has 15 residues. Deletions cut 5 bases from V and 2 bases from J, with 16 bases between. The germline CDR1 and CDR2 sequences are LNHNV and YYDKDF (reference sequence). The CDR3 DNA is TGTGCCACCAGCCCCGGACACCTGCACACCTACGAGCAGTACTTC. This encodes CATSPGHLHTYEQYF. Variable domain in full (rest from reference TRBV15 and TRBJ2-7): DAMVIQNPRYQVTQFGKPVTLSCSQTLNHNVMYWYQQKSSQAPKLLFHYYDKDFNNEADTPDNFQSRRPNTSFCFLDIRSPGLGDTAMYLCATSPGHLHTYEQYFGPGTRLTVT.

The genes are TRBV6-6 and TRBJ1-1; D remains unclear. The CDR3 spans 14 residues. V was trimmed by 5 bases and J by 4 bases, leaving 14 bases between them. Per germline, CDR1 MNHNY and CDR2 SVGAGI (reference sequence). CDR3 protein: CASSRTELGTEAFF. CDR3 DNA: TGTGCCAGCAGTCGAACAGAGTTAGGCACTGAAGCTTTCTTT.

V gene TRBV6-1 combines with J gene TRBJ2-6, with unresolved D. Trimming removed 8 bases from V and 0 bases from J, with 11 bases in between. The CDR3 has 15 residues. From germline, CDR1 is MNHNS and CDR2 SASEGT. The CDR3 loop reads CASLSKSSGANVLTF. The CDR3 bases are TGTGCCAGCTTAAGCAAGAGCTCTGGGGCCAACGTCCTGACTTTC.

This chain links TRBV9 with TRBJ2-2; 8 bases map to TRBD2. This CDR3 spans 15 amino acids. Germline assignment: CDR1 SGDLS and CDR2 YYNGEE. With V trimmed by 0 bases and J by 6 bases, 4 bases remained unmatched. This chain's CDR3 is CASSVAGGRAGELFF. Written as DNA, the CDR3 is TGTGCCAGCAGCGTAGCGGGGGGGAGGGCCGGGGAGCTGTTTTTT.

The genes are TRBV18 and TRBJ1-1; 7 bases match TRBD1. Unmatched junction bases numbered 9, after V lost 8 bases and J lost 0 bases. The CDR3 totals 15 residues. Germline V gene sequence: CDR1 KGHSH, CDR2 LQKENI. Here the CDR3 reads CASARRTGVNTEAFF. As DNA, the CDR3 is TGTGCCAGCGCCCGGCGAACAGGGGTGAACACTGAAGCTTTCTTT.

The chain combines TRBV5-4 with TRBJ1-1, with a possible D match to TRBD1 (6 bases). Trimming took off 2 bases at V and 4 bases at J, with 12 bases between the two ends. The CDR3 loop spans 14 amino acids. CDR1 is SGHNT and CDR2 is YYREEE in the germline V gene (reference sequence). The CDR3 DNA sequence: TGTGCCAGCAGCTTAGCTCCAGGGGCCACTGAAGCTTTCTTT. Protein: CASSLAPGATEAFF. The full variable domain, with the rest looked up from reference TRBV5-4 and TRBJ1-1, is ETGVTQSPTHLIKTRGQQVTLRCSSQSGHNTVSWYQQALGQGPQFIFQYYREEENGRGNFPPRFSGLQFPNYSSELNVNALELDDSALYLCASSLAPGATEAFFGQGTRLTVV.

This clone has only one observation. The chain uses TRBV19 and TRBJ1-1, with TRBD1 matching 7 bases. The trim removed 3 bases at V and 0 bases at J, leaving 1 base unmatched. Germline V CDR1 and CDR2: LNHDA, SQIVND (reference sequence). This CDR3 has 14 amino acids. The CDR3 sequence is CASSMDRLNTEAFF. In DNA, the CDR3 is TGTGCCAGTAGTATGGACAGGTTGAACACTGAAGCTTTCTTT.

The genes are TRBV5-1 and TRBJ2-3; 9 nucleotides agree with TRBD2. The CDR3 runs 17 residues. Germline V gives CDR1 SGHRS, CDR2 YFSETQ. After removal of 1 base from V and 5 bases from J, the junction contained 11 bases not matched to a gene. The CDR3 region has the DNA TGCGCCAGCAGCTTGAATTCCGGCGGGGGGGCCGGAGATACGCAGTATTTT. This sequence encodes CASSLNSGGGAGDTQYF.

The V gene is TRBV6-1, the J gene TRBJ1-5; 7 bases are shared with TRBD1. The V segment lost 8 bases and the J segment 7 bases; nucleotides outside the gene matches: 11. The CDR3 contains 14 residues. Germline CDR1 MNHNS, CDR2 SASEGT. CDR3 bases: TGTGCCAGCGGACAGACAGGGAAGGGCCAGCCCCAGCATTTT. Protein: CASGQTGKGQPQHF.

The chain is built from TRBV6-5 and TRBJ1-1; perhaps TRBD1 as D (5 bases). The V gene's germline CDR1 is MNHEY and CDR2 SVGAGI. The CDR3 has 13 residues. Between the trimmed V and J ends, which lost 6 bases and 1 base, there was a span of 9 bases. For the CDR3, the DNA is TGTGCCAGCAGCAGGGTCGCGAACACTGAAGCTTTCTTT. This sequence encodes CASSRVANTEAFF.

The chain combines TRBV4-1 with TRBJ2-7; 8 bases are shared with TRBD2. After removal of 4 bases from V and 7 bases from J, the junction contained 15 bases not matched to a gene. This CDR3 comprises 16 residues. CDR1 and CDR2 from the germline V gene are MGHRA and YSYEKL. The chain's CDR3 is CASSPLRGGPGEEQYF. Written as DNA, the CDR3 is TGCGCCAGCAGCCCGCTCCGGGGGGGGCCCGGAGAGGAGCAGTACTTC.

The rearrangement joins TRBV18 to TRBJ1-1; 8 nucleotides match TRBD1. The CDR3 is 14 amino acids. V lost 4 bases, J lost 8 bases, and 9 bases stayed unmatched. In germline, CDR1 is KGHSH, CDR2 LQKENI. The CDR3 DNA follows: TGTGCCAGCTCACGGGGACAGGTGGGGGGCGAAGCTTTCTTT. Encoded protein: CASSRGQVGGEAFF.

CDR3 region: CASSVSGGLNEQFF. CDR3 sequence (DNA): TGTGCCAGCAGCGTGAGCGGGGGTCTCAATGAGCAGTTCTTC. The chain uses TRBV5-5 and TRBJ2-1; TRBD2 matches at 8 bases. Losses at the gene ends were 4 bases for V and 6 bases for J; bases not matched to a gene: 6. From germline, CDR1 is SGHKS and CDR2 YYEKEE (reference sequence). The CDR3 has 14 amino acids.

The V call is TRBV28, the J call TRBJ2-2; D is perhaps TRBD2 (6 bases). Germline loops: CDR1 MDHEN, CDR2 SYDVKM. CDR3 length equals 14 residues. With 3 bases removed from V and 6 bases from J, the gap between germline ends came to 11 bases. The CDR3 region has the DNA TGTGCCAGCAGTTTCGCGGGGATGGCCGGGGAGCTGTTTTTT. It encodes CASSFAGMAGELFF.